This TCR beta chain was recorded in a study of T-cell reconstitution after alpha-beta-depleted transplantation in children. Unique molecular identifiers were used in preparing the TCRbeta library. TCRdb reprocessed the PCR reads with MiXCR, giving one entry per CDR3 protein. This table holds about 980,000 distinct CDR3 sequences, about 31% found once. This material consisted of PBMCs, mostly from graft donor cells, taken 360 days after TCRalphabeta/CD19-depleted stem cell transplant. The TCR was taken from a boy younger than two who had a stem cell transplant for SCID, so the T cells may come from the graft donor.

The CDR3 sequence: CASSTGGGTQYF. DNA for the CDR3: TGTGCCAGCAGCACCGGCGGTGGGACCCAGTACTTC. The chain recombines TRBV12-3 or TRBV12-4 with TRBJ2-5; no definite D call. V dropped 6 bases and J dropped 7 bases, with 12 bases sitting between them. CDR3 length: 12 amino acids.